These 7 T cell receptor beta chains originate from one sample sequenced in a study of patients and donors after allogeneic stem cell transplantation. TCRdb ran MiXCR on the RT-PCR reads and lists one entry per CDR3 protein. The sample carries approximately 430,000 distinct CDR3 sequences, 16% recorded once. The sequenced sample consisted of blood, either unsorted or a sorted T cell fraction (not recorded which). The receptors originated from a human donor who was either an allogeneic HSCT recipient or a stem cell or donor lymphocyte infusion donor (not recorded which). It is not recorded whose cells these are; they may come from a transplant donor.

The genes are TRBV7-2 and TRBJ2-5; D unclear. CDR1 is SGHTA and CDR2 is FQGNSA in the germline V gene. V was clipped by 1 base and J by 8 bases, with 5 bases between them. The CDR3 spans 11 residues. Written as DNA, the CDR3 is TGTGCCAGCAGCTTAGGATTAACCCAGTACTTC. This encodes CASSLGLTQYF. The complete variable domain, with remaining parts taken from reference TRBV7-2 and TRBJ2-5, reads GAGVSQSPSNKVTEKGKDVELRCDPISGHTALYWYRQSLGQGLEFLIYFQGNSAPDKSGLPSDRFSAERTGGSVSTLTIQRTQQEDSAVYLCASSLGLTQYFGPGTRLLVL.

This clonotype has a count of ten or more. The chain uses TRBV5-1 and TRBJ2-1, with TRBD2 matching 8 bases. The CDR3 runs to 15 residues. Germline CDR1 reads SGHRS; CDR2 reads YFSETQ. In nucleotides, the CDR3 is TGCGCTACAGGCCTTAGGAGCGGGAGTGGCAATGAGCAGTTCTTC. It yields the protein CATGLRSGSGNEQFF.

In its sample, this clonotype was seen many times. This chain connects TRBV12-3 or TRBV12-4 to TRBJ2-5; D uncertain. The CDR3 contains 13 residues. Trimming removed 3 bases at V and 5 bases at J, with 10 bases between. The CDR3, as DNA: TGTGCCAGCAGTTTGGCTAGGCGGGAGACCCAGTACTTC. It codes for CASSLARRETQYF.

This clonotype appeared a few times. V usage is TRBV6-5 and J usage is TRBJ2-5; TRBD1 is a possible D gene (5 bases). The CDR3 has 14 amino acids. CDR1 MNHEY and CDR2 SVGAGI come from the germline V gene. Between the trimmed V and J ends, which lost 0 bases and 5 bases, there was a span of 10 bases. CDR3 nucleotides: TGTGCCAGCAGTTACTCGGACAAGGGGGAGACCCAGTACTTC. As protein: CASSYSDKGETQYF.

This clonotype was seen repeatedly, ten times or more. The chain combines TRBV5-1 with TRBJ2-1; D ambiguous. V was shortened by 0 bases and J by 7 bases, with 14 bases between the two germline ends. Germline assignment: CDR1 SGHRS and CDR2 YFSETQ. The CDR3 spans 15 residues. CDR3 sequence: CASSLEWAIVNEQFF. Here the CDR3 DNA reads TGCGCCAGCAGCTTGGAGTGGGCTATAGTTAATGAGCAGTTCTTC.

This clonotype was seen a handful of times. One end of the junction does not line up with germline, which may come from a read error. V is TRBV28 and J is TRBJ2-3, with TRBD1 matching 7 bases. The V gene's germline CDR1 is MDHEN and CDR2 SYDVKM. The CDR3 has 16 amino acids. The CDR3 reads CASSADRAHATVTQYF. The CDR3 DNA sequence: TGTGCCAGCAGTGCAGACAGGGCCCACGCAACAGTTACGCAGTATTTT.

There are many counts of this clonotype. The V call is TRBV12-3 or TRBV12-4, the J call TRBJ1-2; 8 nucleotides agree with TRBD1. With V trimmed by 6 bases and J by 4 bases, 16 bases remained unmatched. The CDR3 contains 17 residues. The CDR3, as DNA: TGTGCCAGCAGCTCAGGACAGGGCCGCCTAGAGAGCTATGGCTACACCTTC. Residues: CASSSGQGRLESYGYTF.